This T cell receptor beta chain was recovered during a study of neurological immune-mediated disorders. Using its own MiXCR run on the 5' RACE reads, TCRdb lists one record per CDR3 protein. The sample has roughly 10,000 distinct CDR3 sequences, around 21% seen once. In this sample, this clonotype turned up many times. The CDR3 loop spans 15 amino acids. Germline-derived CDR1 and CDR2 are SGDLS and YYNGEE. With V trimmed by 4 bases and J by 10 bases, 8 bases remained unmatched. The genes are TRBV9 and TRBJ2-6, with TRBD2 matching 10 bases. The sequenced sample was CD8+ T cells from blood. This sequence originates from a middle-aged woman with multiple sclerosis. The DNA for the CDR3 is TGTGCCAGCAGCTCCGGGGCTAGCGGGGGAAACGTCCTGACTTTC. The encoded protein is CASSSGASGGNVLTF.